Presented here are 9 T cell receptor beta chains from one specimen sequenced in a study of T cell clonality in common variable immunodeficiency. Method: immunoSEQ multiplex PCR; TCRdb's copy keeps in-frame clones and lacks some. The sample holds roughly 43,000 clones, and no clone turns up only once. Sequencing was carried out using peripheral blood mononuclear cells. These receptors were obtained from a person between 18 and 75 years old in good health.

This clone was counted many times. The read halts 3 residues ahead of the CDR3 end, with the missing end drawn from the germline J gene. The chain couples TRBV7-2 to TRBJ1-2, with a weak D call TRBD1 (6 bases). The CDR3 loop spans 14 amino acids. Per germline, CDR1 SGHTA and CDR2 FQGNSA. The CDR3 bases that were read are TGTGCCAGCAGCTTATGGGGGCCGGGACAAGGC. Translated: CASSLWGPGQG. The whole CDR3 sequence is CASSLWGPGQGYTF.

This clone was seen ten or more times. The DNA ends 3 residues before the CDR3 does, and the rest of the CDR3 is filled in from the germline J gene. V gene TRBV6-1 combines with J gene TRBJ1-1; perhaps TRBD1 as D (5 bases). The germline CDR1 and CDR2 sequences are MNHNS and SASEGT. This CDR3 has 16 residues. Incomplete CDR3 DNA: TGTGCCAGCAGTGAAGCATGGAGGGGCCCCTCGGCAGAA. Its translation is CASSEAWRGPSAE. The whole CDR3 sequence is CASSEAWRGPSAEAFF.

In this sample, this clone turned up many times. Read data end 3 residues before the CDR3 end; the end is taken from the germline J gene. The rearrangement links TRBV28 to TRBJ1-1; TRBD1 matches 9 bases. Germline V gene data show CDR1 as MDHEN and CDR2 as SYDVKM. This CDR3 spans 12 amino acids. CDR3 amino acids: CASTPQGAQAFF. Partial CDR3 DNA: TGTGCCAGCACACCACAGGGGGCGCAA.

This clone was counted many times. The read gets to within 3 residues of the CDR3 end, and the germline J gene fills in the rest. The chain has TRBV20-1 and TRBJ1-5; 8 nucleotides agree with TRBD1. The CDR3 has 17 residues. V trimming: 0 bases; J trimming: 0 bases; junction bases outside the gene matches: 7. Germline CDR1 is DFQATT and CDR2 is SNEGSKA (reference sequence). CDR3 bases read: TGCAGTGCTAGAGATGACAGGGGTTTAGGTAGCAATCAGCCC. Protein product: CSARDDRGLGSNQP. The full CDR3 protein is CSARDDRGLGSNQPQHF.

This clone was observed at least ten times. One end of the junction fails to match germline, which may point to a read error. The DNA ends 3 residues before the CDR3 does, and the rest of the CDR3 is filled in from the germline J gene. This chain uses TRBV7-7 with TRBJ2-7; TRBD1 matches at 9 bases. The CDR3 sequence is 14 residues long. CDR1 is SSHAT and CDR2 is FNYEAQ in the germline V gene (reference sequence). The CDR3 DNA, read in part, is TGTGCTAGCAGCCAAGGGACAGGGTCCTCCGAG. Its protein product is CASSQGTGSSE. In full, the CDR3 is CASSQGTGSSEQYF. Supplemented by reference TRBV7-7 and TRBJ2-7, the full variable domain reads GAGVSQSPRYKVTKRGQDVTLRCDPISSHATLYWYQQALGQGPEFLTYFNYEAQPDKSGLPSDRFSAERPEGSISTLTIQRTEQRDSAMYRCASSQGTGSSEQYFGPGTRLTVT.

At least ten counts were recorded for this clone. Read sequence stops 3 residues before the CDR3 end, and the germline J gene provides the missing end. The chain carries TRBV19 and TRBJ2-6, with 8 positions matching TRBD1. This CDR3 has 18 amino acids. Germline V lookup: CDR1 LNHDA, CDR2 SQIVND (reference sequence). Trimming at V came to 4 bases and at J to 0 bases, leaving 8 bases not matched to a gene. The sequenced part of the CDR3 DNA is TGTGCCAGTAGTAAGCGGACAGGGATCAACTCTGGGGCCAACGTC. Protein: CASSKRTGINSGANV. In full, the CDR3 reads CASSKRTGINSGANVLTF.

This clone showed up many times. The read ends 3 residues before the CDR3 terminus; that terminus is restored from the germline J gene. This chain links TRBV5-1 with TRBJ1-5, with D possibly TRBD1 on 6 matching bases. CDR1 is SGHRS, CDR2 YFSETQ, per germline. The ends were cut back, 4 bases at V and 6 bases at J, with 14 bases in the middle. CDR3 length: 14 residues. The DNA read from the CDR3 is TGCGCCAGCAGCCCCAGGGGAGGATTTCAGCCC. The encoded protein is CASSPRGGFQP. The entire CDR3 reads CASSPRGGFQPQHF.

This clone was seen only a few times. Sequencing ends 3 residues short of the CDR3 end; the germline J gene provides the rest. The chain links TRBV10-2 to TRBJ1-3; maybe TRBD1 (5 bases). Germline V lookup: CDR1 WSHSY, CDR2 SAAADI. The CDR3 runs 13 residues. The V gene lost 6 bases and the J gene lost 0 bases, with 6 bases spanning the gap. CDR3 protein: CASRDTSGNTIYF. Partial CDR3 DNA: TGCGCCAGCAGGGACACCTCTGGAAACACC.

Ten or more counts support this clone. The CDR3 extends 3 residues past the end of the read, so its final part is completed from the germline J gene. The chain carries TRBV18 and TRBJ2-2; D is perhaps TRBD1 (6 bases). The germline gives CDR1 KGHSH, CDR2 LQKENI. There are 15 residues in the CDR3. Trimming stripped 4 bases from V and 0 bases from J, with 9 bases between. Partial CDR3 DNA: TGTGCCAGCTCACTTGGGGGCTCGAACACCGGGGAG. Protein: CASSLGGSNTGE. Given in full, the CDR3 is CASSLGGSNTGELFF.